Given below is one T cell receptor beta chain in context. The antigen is unknown. This specimen belongs to a study of T-cell reconstitution after alpha-beta-depleted transplantation in children. The library targeted TCRbeta and was prepared with unique molecular identifiers. TCRdb used MiXCR to reprocess the PCR reads, holding one entry per CDR3 protein. The table has about 980,000 distinct CDR3 sequences, under 30% seen once. Study results and limitations: Where some patients showed high TCRbeta diversity at day 60, it came from recipient T cells and thymic progenitors that had survived. The main origin of T-cell counts and diversity one year after transplant was newly produced T cells.

Trimming pared 1 base from V and 0 bases from J, leaving 17 bases between. This CDR3 is 18 amino acids long. Germline values: CDR1 SGHRS, CDR2 YFSETQ. The chain has TRBV5-1 and TRBJ2-1, with D possibly TRBD2 on 7 matching bases. The clonotype comes from a boy under two years old who had a stem cell transplant for SCID, so the T cells may come from the graft donor. The material sequenced was PBMCs, mostly from graft donor cells, taken 360 days after TCRalphabeta/CD19-depleted stem cell transplant. CDR3 nucleotide sequence: TGCGCCAGCAGCTTGCGTCCCGGGGGGCTGAGCTCCTACAATGAGCAGTTCTTC. Protein sequence: CASSLRPGGLSSYNEQFF.